Sequencing of this T cell receptor (beta chain) was carried out in a study of cytomegalovirus exposure and HLA in healthy donors. Study-level information: The 120 or so validation repertoires were reported in a later analysis to have been generated on the same platform as the roughly 700 first-cohort repertoires. The study, taken as a whole, reports: First-cohort TCR clusters were later found to tend to co-occur in the 120 or so validation repertoires. The study labeled fewer than 200 TCR beta chains cytomegalovirus-associated.

In regard to this clone: Its matching antigen is unknown.

The donors were in the roughly 110-subject validation cohort, distinct from the roughly 700-subject first cohort. TCRdb's copy holds only in-frame clones and misses some; the assay was immunoSEQ multiplex PCR. In the table there are over 55,000 clones, 95% to 96% of which are singletons. The V and J ends lost 3 bases and 1 base respectively, with 9 bases between them. The CDR3 sequence is 15 residues long. Germline V gene sequence: CDR1 WNHNN, CDR2 SYGVQD (reference sequence). The sequenced sample was PBMCs. This clonotype originated in a man aged 18 to 30 in good health and CMV-seronegative. The V and J genes are TRBV10-1 and TRBJ2-2; possibly TRBD1 for D (6 bases). In DNA, the CDR3 is TGCGCCAGCAGTGACACAGGGATGAACACCGGGGAGCTGTTTTTT. It encodes CASSDTGMNTGELFF.